The rows below give T cell receptor beta chains drawn from one sample of a study of PD-L1 blockade in urothelial cancer. The table came from immunoSEQ multiplex PCR; TCRdb's copy has only in-frame clones and leaves some out. The sample consists of roughly 24,000 clones, approximately 86% of them appearing once. Sample: PBMCs, taken around atezolizumab (anti-PD-L1) treatment. These receptors all come from a man aged 55-75 years with urothelial cancer. Both conserved end residues are part of each CDR3. Each record gives: J gene, V gene, CDR3 protein.

j_call: TRBJ2-1
v_call: TRBV4-2
cdr3_aa: CASSQEVLAGGNEQFF

j_call: TRBJ2-7
v_call: TRBV6-5
cdr3_aa: CASSQASGSYEQYF

j_call: TRBJ2-3
v_call: TRBV6-1
cdr3_aa: CASSELSFRGRDTQYF

j_call: TRBJ1-3
v_call: TRBV30
cdr3_aa: CAWSVGTGKENTIYF

j_call: TRBJ1-4
v_call: TRBV19
cdr3_aa: CASSVPGQGHEKLFF

j_call: TRBJ1-1
v_call: TRBV6-5
cdr3_aa: CATKRQGNTEAFF

j_call: TRBJ1-2
v_call: TRBV9
cdr3_aa: CASSVGVWTSNYGYTF

j_call: TRBJ1-6
v_call: TRBV27
cdr3_aa: CASSFTASPLHF

j_call: TRBJ2-1
v_call: TRBV7-6
cdr3_aa: CASTSGGAYNEQFF

j_call: TRBJ2-3
v_call: TRBV6-1
cdr3_aa: CASSVGPTDTQYF

j_call: TRBJ1-5
v_call: TRBV19
cdr3_aa: CATQGVAQPQHF

j_call: TRBJ1-2
v_call: TRBV20-1
cdr3_aa: CSARNREGYTF

j_call: TRBJ1-1
v_call: TRBV5-1
cdr3_aa: CASSRRGDGTEAFF

j_call: TRBJ1-4
v_call: TRBV19
cdr3_aa: CASRPSDRGNEKLFF

j_call: TRBJ2-1
v_call: TRBV19
cdr3_aa: CASSIDSIYNEQFF

j_call: TRBJ2-1
v_call: TRBV19
cdr3_aa: CASSRDSPYNEQFF

j_call: TRBJ2-7
v_call: TRBV12-5
cdr3_aa: CASGLAQGASVLYEQYF

j_call: TRBJ1-2
v_call: TRBV18
cdr3_aa: CASSPRGQGFGSYGYTF

j_call: TRBJ1-2
v_call: TRBV5-3
cdr3_aa: CARSGLTGLDGYTF

j_call: TRBJ2-7
v_call: TRBV7-6
cdr3_aa: CASSKTWRSYEQYF

j_call: TRBJ2-3
v_call: TRBV30
cdr3_aa: CAWRDRGKDTQYF

j_call: TRBJ1-4
v_call: TRBV19
cdr3_aa: CASAGRSEIRDNEKLFF

j_call: TRBJ1-1
v_call: TRBV11-3
cdr3_aa: CASSPGTFNAEAFF

j_call: TRBJ2-7
v_call: TRBV10-1
cdr3_aa: CASSDFAGFDFNEQYF

j_call: TRBJ2-5
v_call: TRBV27
cdr3_aa: CASSLRGSDLGETQYF